This record looks at one T cell receptor beta chain sequence and its context. The study drew participants aged about 18 to 95 years from approximately 23 US areas. The entry originates in a study of blood T cell repertoires in COVID-19. The wider study: Cohort 3 donors counted as recovered after two negative PCRs, clearance, or resolved symptoms. Sample material is recorded as cDNA or gDNA derived from T cells, B-cell-depleted T cells, or PBMCs.

Per the study methods: Researchers report that nucleated cell counts were estimated from reference gene primer amplification. The repertoire was sequenced with immunoSEQ multiplex PCR; TCRdb's copy has only in-frame clones and lacks some. V and J calls and clone size follow that table, whereas D and trimming were derived from the DNA. Of 300,000 to 450,000 clones listed, about 87% are singletons. The TCR sequence derives from a man in his forties or fifties in a cohort exposed to, infected with or recovered from COVID-19 (not recorded which). The source material was PBMCs or T cells enriched from blood (not recorded which).

The CDR3 nucleotides read TGTGCCAGCAGCGTGAGGAGCAGCGGGAGGATGAACAATGAGCAGTTCTTC. It specifies CASSVRSSGRMNNEQFF. The genes are TRBV28 and TRBJ2-1, with 9 bases matching TRBD2. V was pared by 6 bases and J by 5 bases, with 14 bases of the junction left unmatched. CDR1 and CDR2 (germline): MDHEN, SYDVKM. There are 17 residues in the CDR3.